This passage covers 27 T cell receptor beta chains from one sample sequenced in a study of T cell changes during pregnancy in multiple sclerosis. Only in-frame clones appear in the TCRdb table, and some are missing; sequencing was by immunoSEQ multiplex PCR. The profile shows tens of thousands of clones, roughly 92% of them singletons. Input material: peripheral blood. Every receptor here comes from a female donor with multiple sclerosis, enrolled in a pregnancy study.

This sequence joins TRBV29-1 and TRBJ2-3; the match to TRBD2 covers 9 bases. CDR1 is SQVTM, CDR2 ANQGSEA, per germline. The CDR3 is 15 amino acids. The junction had 8 bases not matched to a gene; V was cut back by 3 bases and J by 4 bases. The CDR3 region is CSVENSSGAPDTQYF. In DNA, the CDR3 is TGCAGCGTTGAGAATTCTAGCGGGGCCCCAGATACGCAGTATTTT.

The chain carries TRBV27 and TRBJ2-5; TRBD1 or TRBD2 may be the D gene (5 bases each). The CDR3 has 16 residues. Germline assignment: CDR1 MNHEY and CDR2 SMNVEV (reference sequence). Trimming stripped 5 bases from V and 5 bases from J, with 21 bases between. The chain's CDR3 is CASSLSGRIREETQYF. The CDR3 DNA follows: TGTGCCAGCAGTCTCTCGGGACGGATTAGGGAGGAGACCCAGTACTTC.

In this sample, this clone turned up once. This chain connects TRBV6-1 to TRBJ2-5; the D is unclear. V was clipped by 11 bases and J by 4 bases, with 20 bases between them. Germline values: CDR1 MNHNS, CDR2 SASEGT. The CDR3 contains 14 residues. The DNA of the CDR3 is TGTGCCGGCGCCCCACATAGAGTGGCAGAGACCCAGTACTTC. Its protein product is CAGAPHRVAETQYF.

V gene TRBV5-1 combines with J gene TRBJ1-1; 8 positions match TRBD1. There are 19 residues in the CDR3. Germline assignment: CDR1 SGHRS and CDR2 YFSETQ. V lost 3 bases and J lost 0; bases outside the gene matches: 16. The CDR3 nucleotides are TGCGCCAGCAGCTCCGCCCAGGGACAGGCGCGTGCGATGAACACTGAAGCTTTCTTT. Protein product: CASSSAQGQARAMNTEAFF.

The chain has TRBV29-1 and TRBJ2-1; D perhaps matches TRBD1 (6 bases). The CDR3 sequence is 11 residues long. The germline V and J ends were trimmed by 6 bases and 10 bases, with 13 bases remaining between them. Looked up from germline, CDR1 is SQVTM and CDR2 is ANQGSEA. The CDR3 DNA sequence: TGCAGCGTGGCCGTTGACAGGGAGCAGTTCTTC. This encodes CSVAVDREQFF.

The DNA of the CDR3 is TGTGCCAGCAGCCGGGGGGGTCTAGCGGGTTTCCAAGAGACCCAGTACTTC. It translates to CASSRGGLAGFQETQYF. The chain uses TRBV11-2 and TRBJ2-5; TRBD2 matches 8 bases. Germline loops: CDR1 SGHAT, CDR2 FQNNGV. This CDR3 is 17 amino acids long. The junction had 12 bases not matched to a gene; V was cut back by 5 bases and J by 1 base. The full variable domain, its missing parts supplied by reference TRBV11-2 and TRBJ2-5, is EAGVAQSPRYKIIEKRQSVAFWCNPISGHATLYWYQQILGQGPKLLIQFQNNGVVDDSQLPKDRFSAERLKGVDSTLKIQPAKLEDSAVYLCASSRGGLAGFQETQYFGPGTRLLVL.

V gene TRBV5-1 combines with J gene TRBJ2-1; D possibly uses TRBD1 or TRBD2 (5 bases each). The CDR3 length is 18 residues. V dropped 3 bases and J dropped 0 bases, with 19 bases sitting between them. CDR1 and CDR2 from the germline V gene are SGHRS and YFSETQ. CDR3 sequence reads: CASSSGWGQRSSYNEQFF. Written as DNA, the CDR3 is TGCGCCAGCAGCTCAGGGTGGGGTCAGCGGAGCTCCTACAATGAGCAGTTCTTC.

The chain links TRBV5-6 to TRBJ2-7; D may be TRBD1 or TRBD2 (5 bases each). The CDR3 covers 15 residues. V shed 3 bases and J shed 5 bases, with 18 bases lying between them. Germline V gene lookup returns CDR1 SGHDT and CDR2 YYEEEE. DNA for the CDR3: TGTGCCAGCAGCTGGGACGGTAGGGGCATCAACGAGCAGTACTTC. It specifies CASSWDGRGINEQYF.

This chain joins TRBV9 and TRBJ2-5; TRBD2 matches 7 bases. The CDR3 is 14 amino acids. The V gene end was trimmed by 0 bases and the J gene end by 4 bases; junction bases not matched to a gene: 3. Germline CDR1 SGDLS, CDR2 YYNGEE. The CDR3 DNA is TGTGCCAGCAGCGTAGGCGGGAGTCGAGAGACCCAGTACTTC. Amino acid sequence: CASSVGGSRETQYF.

The chain couples TRBV6-4 to TRBJ2-7, with 8 bases aligning to TRBD1. Germline CDR1 MRHNA, CDR2 SNTAGT. This CDR3 is 13 amino acids long. V lost 4 bases, J lost 7 bases, and 6 bases stayed unmatched. Here the CDR3 reads CASSASQGGEQYF. Here the CDR3 DNA reads TGTGCCAGCAGTGCATCACAGGGGGGAGAGCAGTACTTC.

The chain is built from TRBV5-6 and TRBJ2-7; no definite D call. Trimming pared 4 bases from V and 7 bases from J, leaving 12 bases between. There are 12 residues in the CDR3. Looked up from germline, CDR1 is SGHDT and CDR2 is YYEEEE. CDR3 amino acids: CASSMGTGEQYF. The CDR3, as DNA: TGTGCCAGCAGCATGGGAACCGGGGAGCAGTACTTC.

The V and J genes are TRBV18 and TRBJ2-1; 8 positions match TRBD1. V was pared by 5 bases and J by 4 bases, with 4 bases of the junction left unmatched. This CDR3 contains 14 residues. Germline V gene lookup returns CDR1 KGHSH and CDR2 LQKENI. This chain's CDR3 is CASSSDRGYNEQFF. DNA for the CDR3: TGTGCCAGCTCATCCGACAGGGGTTACAATGAGCAGTTCTTC.

The V gene is TRBV27, the J gene TRBJ2-7; D gene uncertain. CDR1 and CDR2 (germline): MNHEY, SMNVEV (reference sequence). The CDR3 contains 13 residues. V lost 2 bases and J lost 2, with 7 bases in between. The CDR3 here is CASSLRQAYEQYF. The CDR3 nucleotides read TGTGCCAGCAGTTTAAGGCAGGCCTACGAGCAGTACTTC.

The V and J genes are TRBV19 and TRBJ2-1; 10 bases match TRBD2. The CDR3 length is 14 residues. CDR1 LNHDA and CDR2 SQIVND come from the germline V gene (reference sequence). The J segment lost 9 bases and the V segment lost 6 bases, leaving 8 bases of the junction unmatched. DNA for the CDR3: TGTGCCAGTAGGAGCGGGAGGGGAAATGTTGAGCAGTTCTTC. Translated, it gives CASRSGRGNVEQFF.

Note on this clone: A junction boundary mismatches the germline segment, possibly from a read error. The DNA for the CDR3 is TGTGCCAGCAGTTTAACACAGGGGACCCCCTATGAGCAGTACTTC. Protein: CASSLTQGTPYEQYF. The V and J genes are TRBV27 and TRBJ2-7; 7 positions agree with TRBD1. This CDR3 region has 15 residues. Germline V gives CDR1 MNHEY, CDR2 SMNVEV (reference sequence).

The V call is TRBV7-2, the J call TRBJ2-1; 7 nucleotides line up with TRBD1. With V trimmed by 4 bases and J by 7 bases, 7 bases remained unmatched. This CDR3 is 14 amino acids long. From germline, CDR1 is SGHTA and CDR2 FQGNSA. The DNA for the CDR3 is TGTGCCAGCAGCTCATGGGACAGTGGGAATGAGCAGTTCTTC. This sequence encodes CASSSWDSGNEQFF.

The gene calls are TRBV28 and TRBJ2-4; TRBD1 matches 7 bases. This CDR3 is built from 17 residues. In germline, CDR1 is MDHEN, CDR2 SYDVKM. V dropped 5 bases and J dropped 0; count of bases not matched to a gene: 10. The CDR3 spells CASSNWDSKIAKNIQYF. The CDR3 bases are TGTGCCAGCAGTAACTGGGACAGCAAAATAGCCAAAAACATTCAGTACTTC.

This chain uses TRBV11-2 with TRBJ2-7, with D unclear. Trimming pared 2 bases from V and 3 bases from J, leaving 11 bases between. Germline-derived CDR1 and CDR2 are SGHAT and FQNNGV. This CDR3 is built from 14 residues. The CDR3 spells CASSLSDLGYEQYF. In DNA, the CDR3 is TGTGCCAGCAGCTTATCTGATCTGGGCTACGAGCAGTACTTC.

The CDR3 loop is CASSPNNKRDYPDTDTQYF. The CDR3, as DNA: TGTGCCAGCAGCCCGAACAATAAAAGGGACTACCCAGACACAGATACGCAGTATTTT. The chain has TRBV14 and TRBJ2-3; 7 bases match TRBD2. CDR1 and CDR2 from the germline V gene are SGHDN and FVKESK. Trimming cost V 4 bases and J 2 bases; bases outside gene matches: 18. This CDR3 comprises 19 residues.

This rearrangement joins TRBV25-1 to TRBJ1-5; D ambiguous. The CDR3 loop spans 15 amino acids. V was pared by 5 bases and J by 4 bases, with 15 bases between. Germline-derived CDR1 and CDR2 are MGHDK and SYGVNS. The CDR3 loop reads CASSLSTDGNQPQHF. CDR3 sequence (DNA): TGTGCCAGCAGTTTATCGACGGATGGGAATCAGCCCCAGCATTTT.

The J gene is TRBJ2-7, the V gene TRBV6-1; TRBD1 matches at 9 bases. This CDR3 region has 15 residues. Per germline, CDR1 MNHNS and CDR2 SASEGT. The V and J ends lost 4 bases and 0 bases, in that order; junction bases with no gene match: 4. The CDR3 region has the DNA TGTGCCAGCAGTGTCGGACAGGGGCACTCCTACGAGCAGTACTTC. It encodes CASSVGQGHSYEQYF.

J is TRBJ2-7 and V is TRBV27, with TRBD2 identical over 11 bases. The CDR3 covers 17 residues. Germline V lookup: CDR1 MNHEY, CDR2 SMNVEV (reference sequence). V lost 5 bases to trimming and J lost 2 bases; unmatched junction nucleotides: 11. The CDR3 sequence is CASSRTTSGTYTYEQYF. CDR3 sequence (DNA): TGTGCCAGCAGTCGAACGACTAGCGGGACCTATACCTACGAGCAGTACTTC.

This clone appeared once. The V gene is TRBV27, the J gene TRBJ1-4; no definite D call. Trimming left V 3 bases short and J 1 base short, with 6 bases between. Looked up from germline, CDR1 is MNHEY and CDR2 is SMNVEV (reference sequence). The CDR3 length is 14 residues. CDR3 sequence (DNA): TGTGCCAGCAGTTTTTTCAAAACTAATGAAAAACTGTTTTTT. This codes for CASSFFKTNEKLFF.

The chain is built from TRBV9 and TRBJ2-7, with D perhaps TRBD2 (5 bases). CDR3 length: 14 residues. The germline V and J ends were trimmed by 0 bases and 3 bases, with 10 bases remaining between them. Germline CDR1 is SGDLS and CDR2 is YYNGEE. The CDR3 nucleotides read TGTGCCAGCAGCGTAGGGAGTAGCGTCTACGAGCAGTACTTC. Translated, it gives CASSVGSSVYEQYF.

The V gene is TRBV7-2, the J gene TRBJ1-2; TRBD1 agrees at 9 bases. The CDR3 length is 13 residues. Germline V gene sequence: CDR1 SGHTA, CDR2 FQGNSA. With V trimmed by 5 bases and J by 5 bases, 3 bases remained unmatched. Written as DNA, the CDR3 is TGTGCCAGCAGCAAACAGGGGGCTTATGGCTACACCTTC. Translated, it gives CASSKQGAYGYTF.

This chain links TRBV19 with TRBJ2-6; D unclear. Trimming shortened V by 1 base and J by 5 bases, and 9 bases separated the two germline ends. The germline V gene has CDR1 LNHDA and CDR2 SQIVND (reference sequence). CDR3 size: 15 residues. CDR3 sequence (DNA): TGTGCCAGTAGTATAGGGAGAGACTGGGCCAACGTCCTGACTTTC. It is translated as CASSIGRDWANVLTF.

The chain has TRBV27 and TRBJ2-1; 7 nucleotides align to TRBD2. The length of the CDR3 is 16 residues. Germline trimming cut 4 bases from V and 2 bases from J; bases unmatched to any gene: 8. Looked up from germline, CDR1 is MNHEY and CDR2 is SMNVEV (reference sequence). The CDR3 DNA reads as TGTGCCAGCAGTTATAGTGCGGGAGCCCCCTACAATGAGCAGTTCTTC. Amino acid sequence: CASSYSAGAPYNEQFF.